The 8 T cell receptor beta chains listed next were all sequenced from one sample in a study of T cells after yellow fever vaccination. TCRdb reanalysed the 5' RACE reads using MiXCR and keeps one entry per CDR3 protein. This table holds 100,000 to 150,000 distinct CDR3 sequences, 6% to 8% found once. Sequencing was performed on CD4+ T cells sorted from PBMCs, taken more than 8 days after the first yellow fever vaccination. Receptors originate from a man aged 18 to 30 who received the YFV17D yellow fever vaccine.

This clonotype was seen only a few times. As DNA, the CDR3 is TGTGCCAGCAGTTTTACGGGTTCTACGTGGGCTTTCTTT. Translated: CASSFTGSTWAFF. The chain employs TRBV27 and TRBJ1-1; the D is unclear. The CDR3 is 13 residues long. Germline CDR1 is MNHEY and CDR2 is SMNVEV (reference sequence). V was clipped by 3 bases and J by 11 bases, with 16 bases between them.

This clonotype was recorded many times. This chain links TRBV5-4 with TRBJ2-2; 9 positions match TRBD1. V shed 5 bases and J 2 bases; nucleotides not matched to a gene: 4. The germline V gene has CDR1 SGHNT and CDR2 YYREEE (reference sequence). There are 15 residues in the CDR3. CDR3 region: CASSQDRGNTGELFF. The CDR3 coding sequence is TGTGCCAGCAGTCAGGACAGGGGCAACACCGGGGAGCTGTTTTTT. Full variable domain (remainder filled in from reference TRBV5-4 and TRBJ2-2): ETGVTQSPTHLIKTRGQQVTLRCSSQSGHNTVSWYQQALGQGPQFIFQYYREEENGRGNFPPRFSGLQFPNYSSELNVNALELDDSALYLCASSQDRGNTGELFFGEGSRLTVL.

Notes on this clonotype: A much larger clonotype is one base distant, so this may be a read error. V and J are TRBV4-3 and TRBJ1-1, with TRBD1 matching 8 bases. Per germline, CDR1 LGHNA and CDR2 YSLEER. The CDR3 has 14 amino acids. The CDR3 protein is CASGHLDRGTEAFF. CDR3 nucleotides: TGCGCCAGCGGCCATCTCGACAGGGGTACTGAAGCTTTCTTT.

This clonotype was found many times. V is TRBV7-2 and J is TRBJ1-1; a weak D match, TRBD1 (5 bases). CDR1 is SGHTA, CDR2 FQGNSA, per germline. There are 15 residues in the CDR3. The ends were cut back, 1 base at V and 1 base at J, with 10 bases in the middle. In DNA, the CDR3 is TGTGCCAGCAGCTTAGGTGTCGACAGGAACACTGAAGCTTTCTTT. This sequence encodes CASSLGVDRNTEAFF.

The sample holds many counts of this clonotype. The genes are TRBV20-1 and TRBJ2-1; D is undetermined. Germline CDR1 and CDR2: DFQATT and SNEGSKA (reference sequence). The CDR3 spans 13 residues. The germline V and J ends were trimmed by 3 bases and 9 bases, with 15 bases remaining between them. CDR3: CSARLQNQGEQFF. The DNA for the CDR3 is TGCAGTGCTAGGTTACAGAATCAAGGTGAGCAGTTCTTC.

This clonotype was observed many times. The V gene is TRBV7-2, the J gene TRBJ2-5; 7 nucleotides match TRBD1. CDR3 length equals 15 residues. Trimming at V came to 5 bases and at J to 3 bases, leaving 9 bases not matched to a gene. The germline CDR1 and CDR2 sequences are SGHTA and FQGNSA. Here the CDR3 DNA reads TGTGCCAGCAGCCCTCGTTCCGGGACAGAAGAGACCCAGTACTTC. Protein product: CASSPRSGTEETQYF. Based on the CDR3 plus reference TRBV7-2 and TRBJ2-5, the full variable domain is GAGVSQSPSNKVTEKGKDVELRCDPISGHTALYWYRQSLGQGLEFLIYFQGNSAPDKSGLPSDRFSAERTGGSVSTLTIQRTQQEDSAVYLCASSPRSGTEETQYFGPGTRLLVL.

This chain joins TRBV20-1 and TRBJ2-7; 8 bases map to TRBD2. The V gene's germline CDR1 is DFQATT and CDR2 SNEGSKA (reference sequence). This CDR3 spans 16 amino acids. The V gene end was trimmed by 5 bases and the J gene end by 3 bases; junction bases not matched to a gene: 15. The CDR3 DNA sequence: TGCAGTGCTCCCGGGACTAGGGGCGGTGTGAGCTACGAGCAGTACGTC. Its protein is CSAPGTRGGVSYEQYV.

This clonotype was observed at least ten times. J is TRBJ2-5 and V is TRBV6-5; D unclear. Germline CDR1 and CDR2: MNHEY and SVGAGI. This CDR3 has 16 residues. Deletions cut 0 bases from V and 5 bases from J, with 16 bases between. For the CDR3, the DNA is TGTGCCAGCAGTTACTCGAATAAGGCGTTTGGGGAGACCCAGTACTTC. Translating it yields CASSYSNKAFGETQYF.